Below are 6 T cell receptor beta chains sequenced from a single sample in a study of long-term antiretroviral therapy in people with HIV. The assay, immunoSEQ v3.0, was run at survey level. Generated by immunoSEQ multiplex PCR, the TCRdb table keeps only in-frame clones and is missing some. The profile covers tens of thousands of clones, with around 87% appearing a single time and less than 4% taken by the ten largest. Sequencing was performed on unsorted PBMCs, taken 2.6 years after starting antiretroviral therapy. These receptors were taken from a woman aged 45-65 years with HIV.

J is TRBJ1-4 and V is TRBV18; maybe TRBD1 (5 bases). Between the trimmed V and J ends, which lost 3 bases and 5 bases, there was a span of 19 bases. This CDR3 is built from 17 residues. Germline CDR1 and CDR2: KGHSH and LQKENI. In DNA form, the CDR3 reads TGTGCCAGCTCACCCTACTCCCCCGGGACGGGGAATGAAAAACTGTTTTTT. Its translation is CASSPYSPGTGNEKLFF.

This rearrangement joins TRBV5-1 to TRBJ2-1; TRBD2 matches at 12 bases. Germline trimming cut 1 base from V and 1 base from J; bases unmatched to any gene: 6. Germline CDR1 and CDR2: SGHRS and YFSETQ. The length of the CDR3 is 18 residues. The CDR3 sequence: CASSLNLAGGPSYNEQFF. The CDR3 nucleotides are TGCGCCAGCAGCTTGAACCTAGCGGGAGGGCCTTCCTACAATGAGCAGTTCTTC.

The gene calls are TRBV10-2 and TRBJ2-4; a possible D gene is TRBD2 (5 bases). The CDR3 sequence is 14 residues long. Trimming took 7 bases from V and 7 from J, leaving 17 bases between them. Germline V lookup: CDR1 WSHSY, CDR2 SAAADI. CDR3 sequence: CASTTTSQSNIQYF. The CDR3 coding sequence is TGCGCCAGCACCACAACTAGTCAATCGAACATTCAGTACTTC.

The chain combines TRBV28 with TRBJ2-2; D unresolved. V lost 2 bases to trimming and J lost 5 bases, with 12 bases between them. The CDR3 sequence is 15 residues long. The V gene's germline CDR1 is MDHEN and CDR2 SYDVKM. DNA for the CDR3: TGTGCCAGCAGTTTAGGAAGCGTAGGGACCGGGGAGCTGTTTTTT. This encodes CASSLGSVGTGELFF.

The chain recombines TRBV10-1 with TRBJ2-1, with TRBD2 matching over 10 bases. Trimming took 3 bases from V and 6 from J; bases not matched to a gene: 2. CDR1 is WNHNN, CDR2 SYGVQD, per germline (reference sequence). CDR3 size: 14 residues. The CDR3 DNA follows: TGCGCCAGCAGTGACCCTAGCGGGAGCAATGAGCAGTTCTTC. Translated: CASSDPSGSNEQFF.

V and J are TRBV28 and TRBJ2-5, with TRBD1 matching over 8 bases. With 5 bases clipped from V and 5 bases from J, the junction kept 13 bases outside the gene matches. The germline gives CDR1 MDHEN, CDR2 SYDVKM. The CDR3 consists of 16 residues. CDR3 sequence: CASSPWADRGWETQYF. The CDR3 region has the DNA TGTGCCAGCAGTCCATGGGCCGACAGGGGTTGGGAGACCCAGTACTTC.